Listed below are T cell receptor beta chains from one sample, sequenced in a study of blood T cell repertoires in COVID-19. Profiled with immunoSEQ multiplex PCR; TCRdb holds only in-frame clones, not every one. The data show around 250,000 clones, 89% seen once. The sequencing input was peripheral blood. The receptors were gathered from a woman in her forties who had recovered from COVID-19. Both conserved end residues are part of each CDR3. D genes are given only for firm matches. The size entry is marked missing in some rows and otherwise reads once, few, many or a size class.

j_gene: TRBJ2-5; v_gene: TRBV6-1; d_gene: TRBD2; abundance: NA; CDR3aa: CASSEGPGGGGKETQYF; CDR3nt: TGTGCCAGCAGTGAAGGGCCGGGCGGGGGTGGAAAAGAGACCCAGTACTTC
j_gene: TRBJ2-2; v_gene: TRBV27; d_gene: NA; abundance: NA; CDR3aa: CASMAAYNTGELFF; CDR3nt: TGTGCCAGCATGGCGGCATATAACACCGGGGAGCTGTTTTTT
j_gene: TRBJ2-5; v_gene: TRBV3-1/TRBV3-2; d_gene: NA; abundance: NA; CDR3aa: CASSQTQPGTQYF; CDR3nt: TGTGCCAGCAGCCAAACCCAACCGGGGACCCAGTACTTC
j_gene: TRBJ2-3; v_gene: TRBV18; d_gene: NA; abundance: NA; CDR3aa: CASSPPSTDTQYF; CDR3nt: TGTGCCAGCTCCCCTCCTTCCACAGATACGCAGTATTTT
j_gene: TRBJ2-5; v_gene: TRBV2; d_gene: TRBD2; abundance: NA; CDR3aa: CASNRIAGAETQYF; CDR3nt: TGTGCCAGCAACAGGATAGCGGGAGCAGAGACCCAGTACTTC
j_gene: TRBJ2-1; v_gene: TRBV11-2; d_gene: TRBD2; abundance: NA; CDR3aa: CASSLGGLEVNEQFF; CDR3nt: TGTGCCAGCAGCTTAGGTGGACTAGAGGTAAATGAGCAGTTCTTC
j_gene: TRBJ2-5; v_gene: TRBV19; d_gene: TRBD2; abundance: NA; CDR3aa: CASSAGTSGQETQYF; CDR3nt: TGTGCCAGTAGTGCCGGGACTAGCGGTCAAGAGACCCAGTACTTC
j_gene: TRBJ2-1; v_gene: TRBV3-1/TRBV3-2; d_gene: TRBD2; abundance: NA; CDR3aa: CASSQSLAGGSNEQFF; CDR3nt: TGTGCCAGCAGCCAATCACTAGCGGGAGGGTCGAATGAGCAGTTCTTC
j_gene: TRBJ1-5; v_gene: TRBV12-3/TRBV12-4; d_gene: NA; abundance: NA; CDR3aa: CASAGAVNQPQHF; CDR3nt: TGTGCCAGTGCGGGGGCTGTCAATCAGCCCCAGCATTTT
j_gene: TRBJ2-3; v_gene: TRBV7-9; d_gene: TRBD2; abundance: NA; CDR3aa: CASSLASTSVIF; CDR3nt: TGTGCCAGCAGCTTAGCCTCGACTAGCGTTATTTTT
j_gene: TRBJ2-2; v_gene: TRBV7-2; d_gene: NA; abundance: NA; CDR3aa: CASSLVGGPGTGELFF; CDR3nt: TGTGCCAGCAGCTTAGTCGGGGGGCCAGGCACCGGGGAGCTGTTTTTT
j_gene: TRBJ2-3; v_gene: TRBV18; d_gene: TRBD2; abundance: NA; CDR3aa: CASSTLAGESPADTQYF; CDR3nt: TGTGCCAGCTCAACATTAGCGGGAGAATCCCCCGCAGATACGCAGTATTTT
j_gene: TRBJ2-3; v_gene: TRBV5-1; d_gene: TRBD2; abundance: NA; CDR3aa: CASSLASSGAYTDTQYF; CDR3nt: TGCGCCAGCAGCTTGGCGTCTAGCGGGGCATATACAGATACGCAGTATTTT
j_gene: TRBJ1-3; v_gene: TRBV20-1; d_gene: NA; abundance: NA; CDR3aa: CSASLGVDTIYF; CDR3nt: TGCAGTGCTAGTTTAGGGGTTGACACCATATATTTT
j_gene: TRBJ1-2; v_gene: TRBV7-9; d_gene: NA; abundance: NA; CDR3aa: CASSLVKLTATGEYGYTF; CDR3nt: TGTGCCAGCAGCTTAGTCAAGTTGACTGCAACGGGGGAATATGGCTACACCTTC
j_gene: TRBJ2-2; v_gene: TRBV6-5; d_gene: NA; abundance: NA; CDR3aa: CASRHRATGELFF; CDR3nt: TGTGCCAGCAGGCACAGGGCGACGGGGGAGCTGTTTTTT
j_gene: TRBJ2-7; v_gene: TRBV9; d_gene: TRBD2; abundance: once; CDR3aa: CASSVGTSGGEQYF; CDR3nt: TGTGCCAGCAGCGTAGGGACTAGCGGGGGCGAGCAGTACTTC
j_gene: TRBJ2-2; v_gene: TRBV5-1; d_gene: TRBD2; abundance: NA; CDR3aa: CASTELARNTGELFF; CDR3nt: TGCGCCAGCACCGAACTAGCGAGGAACACCGGGGAGCTGTTTTTT
j_gene: TRBJ2-5; v_gene: TRBV7-7; d_gene: NA; abundance: NA; CDR3aa: CASSPNSGYETQYF; CDR3nt: TGTGCCAGCAGCCCTAACTCGGGTTATGAGACCCAGTACTTC
j_gene: TRBJ2-1; v_gene: TRBV24-1; d_gene: NA; abundance: NA; CDR3aa: CATSVGDYNEQFF; CDR3nt: TGTGCCACCAGTGTCGGGGACTACAATGAGCAGTTCTTC
j_gene: TRBJ2-7; v_gene: TRBV4-1; d_gene: NA; abundance: NA; CDR3aa: CASSQGTDSYEQYF; CDR3nt: TGCGCCAGCAGCCAAGGAACTGACTCCTACGAGCAGTACTTC
j_gene: TRBJ2-6; v_gene: TRBV4-3; d_gene: NA; abundance: NA; CDR3aa: CASSQGLSSGANVLTF; CDR3nt: TGCGCCAGCAGCCAAGGTTTGAGCTCTGGGGCCAACGTCCTGACTTTC
j_gene: TRBJ1-5; v_gene: TRBV27; d_gene: NA; abundance: NA; CDR3aa: CASSRDSPNQPQHF; CDR3nt: TGTGCCAGCAGTCGAGATAGCCCTAATCAGCCCCAGCATTTT
j_gene: TRBJ2-6; v_gene: TRBV11-2; d_gene: NA; abundance: NA; CDR3aa: CASSPLGRSGANVLTF; CDR3nt: TGTGCCAGCAGTCCTCTGGGGCGCTCTGGGGCCAACGTCCTGACTTTC
j_gene: TRBJ1-2; v_gene: TRBV29-1; d_gene: NA; abundance: NA; CDR3aa: CSVSLVFGVDYGYTF; CDR3nt: TGCAGCGTTTCTTTGGTCTTCGGGGTTGACTATGGCTACACCTTC
j_gene: TRBJ1-2; v_gene: TRBV2; d_gene: NA; abundance: NA; CDR3aa: CASSDWRERNGYTF; CDR3nt: TGTGCCAGCAGTGACTGGCGGGAGAGAAATGGCTACACCTTC
j_gene: TRBJ2-5; v_gene: TRBV6-5; d_gene: TRBD1; abundance: NA; CDR3aa: CASSTIQGGQYF; CDR3nt: TGTGCCAGCAGCACCATACAGGGGGGCCAGTACTTC
j_gene: TRBJ2-7; v_gene: TRBV5-1; d_gene: NA; abundance: NA; CDR3aa: CASSLFSGLRKEQYF; CDR3nt: TGCGCCAGCAGCTTGTTTTCAGGACTCAGGAAAGAGCAGTACTTC